These T cell receptor beta chains were read from a single sample in a study of long-term antiretroviral therapy in people with HIV. Measured with immunoSEQ multiplex PCR; TCRdb has only the in-frame clones, and not every one. The table lists about 33,000 clones, about 95% of them singletons. Sequenced here: unsorted PBMCs, sampled 6.5 to 6.6 years after starting antiretroviral therapy. These receptors came from a man aged 30-40 years with HIV. CDR3s include the opening cysteine and the closing phenylalanine or tryptophan. The order of the fields is J gene, V gene, clone size, D gene, CDR3 protein, CDR3 DNA. D genes are given only for firm matches. Size is stated for part of the rows, as once, few or many counts, or as a class when the clone is expanded.

>TRBJ2-2|TRBV6-4|-|-
CASSVRGSTGELFF
TGTGCCAGCAGTGTAAGGGGCAGCACCGGGGAGCTGTTTTTT
>TRBJ2-7|TRBV14|-|-
CASSQGGWAGTYEQYF
TGTGCCAGCAGCCAAGGAGGGTGGGCAGGGACCTACGAGCAGTACTTC
>TRBJ2-1|TRBV11-3|-|-
CASSLAQGPNEQFF
TGTGCCAGCAGCTTAGCCCAGGGGCCCAATGAGCAGTTCTTC
>TRBJ1-5|TRBV6-1|once|TRBD1
CASSELFRGPHPQHF
TGTGCCAGCAGTGAATTGTTTAGGGGGCCGCATCCCCAGCATTTT
>TRBJ1-5|TRBV2|-|-
CASSGQLTQLGPQHF
TGTGCCAGCAGTGGACAACTGACACAACTAGGGCCCCAGCATTTT
>TRBJ2-3|TRBV5-1|-|TRBD2
CACSGGGLDTQYF
TGCGCCTGCAGCGGGGGCGGTCTAGATACGCAGTATTTT
>TRBJ2-1|TRBV2|-|-
CASSEMAPSYNEQFF
TGTGCCAGCAGCGAGATGGCGCCCTCCTACAATGAGCAGTTCTTC
>TRBJ2-3|TRBV9|-|-
CASSLLQGAISTDTQYF
TGTGCCAGCAGCCTCCTACAGGGAGCAATTAGCACAGATACGCAGTATTTT
>TRBJ2-5|TRBV7-8|-|-
CASSTRLVKETQYF
TGTGCCAGCAGCACCCGACTAGTTAAGGAGACCCAGTACTTC
>TRBJ2-7|TRBV4-3|once|-
CASSQARGLYEQYF
TGCGCCAGCAGCCAAGCGAGGGGGTTATACGAGCAGTACTTC
>TRBJ1-5|TRBV30|once|-
CAWSVGGTAGNQPQHF
TGTGCCTGGAGTGTAGGAGGTACGGCTGGCAATCAGCCCCAGCATTTT
>TRBJ2-3|TRBV4-3|-|-
CASSHYRDGPPQDTQYF
TGCGCCAGCAGCCACTATCGGGACGGTCCGCCACAAGATACGCAGTATTTT
>TRBJ2-7|TRBV7-7|-|-
CASSPDSGPTYEQYF
TGTGCTAGCAGTCCAGACAGCGGCCCAACCTACGAGCAGTACTTC
>TRBJ1-2|TRBV19|-|TRBD1
CASSIGDSYYGYTF
TGTGCCAGTAGTATAGGGGACAGTTACTATGGCTACACCTTC
>TRBJ2-3|TRBV19|once|-
CASRPKAPARDTQYF
TGTGCCAGTAGACCCAAAGCGCCGGCCCGGGATACGCAGTATTTT
>TRBJ1-5|TRBV29-1|once|-
CSVGDSNQPQHF
TGCAGCGTTGGAGATAGCAATCAGCCCCAGCATTTT
>TRBJ1-5|TRBV27|-|-
CASSSAGSNQPQHF
TGTGCCAGCAGTAGTGCCGGAAGCAATCAGCCCCAGCATTTT